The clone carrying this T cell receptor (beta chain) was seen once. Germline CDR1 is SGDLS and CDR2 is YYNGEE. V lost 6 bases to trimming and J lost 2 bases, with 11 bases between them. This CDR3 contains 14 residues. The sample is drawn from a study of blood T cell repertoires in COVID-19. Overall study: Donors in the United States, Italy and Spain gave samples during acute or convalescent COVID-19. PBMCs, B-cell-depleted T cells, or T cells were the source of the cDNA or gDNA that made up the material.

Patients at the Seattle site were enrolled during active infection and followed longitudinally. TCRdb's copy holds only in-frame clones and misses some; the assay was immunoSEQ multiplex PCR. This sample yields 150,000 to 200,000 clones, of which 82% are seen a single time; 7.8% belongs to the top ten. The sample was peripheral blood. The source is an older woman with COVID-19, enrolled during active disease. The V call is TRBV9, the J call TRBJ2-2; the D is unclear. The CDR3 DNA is TGTGCCAGCACCCGAGGCGGCAACACCGGGGAGCTGTTTTTT. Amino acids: CASTRGGNTGELFF.